Listed below are T cell receptor beta chains from one sample, sequenced in a study of PD-L1 blockade in urothelial cancer. Data came from immunoSEQ multiplex PCR; TCRdb stores just in-frame clones and leaves some out. Of 130,000 or so clones in the sample, approximately 84% were seen once. The input for sequencing was PBMCs, taken around atezolizumab (anti-PD-L1) treatment. Receptors originate from a man aged 45-60 years with urothelial cancer. The CDR3 runs from the conserved cysteine through the conserved F or W. The order of the fields is V gene, J gene, clone size, D gene, CDR3 DNA, CDR3 protein. A D gene is named only where the DNA matches it firmly. The listing skips clone size in some rows; elsewhere it reads once, few, many or a size class.

v_gene: TRBV5-4; j_gene: TRBJ2-7; abundance: -; d_gene: TRBD2; CDR3nt: TGTGCCAGCAGCCCCTCCGGGAGGATATACGAGCAGTACTTC; CDR3aa: CASSPSGRIYEQYF
v_gene: TRBV7-8; j_gene: TRBJ2-6; abundance: few; d_gene: -; CDR3nt: TGTGCCAGCAGCTTAGTGTCATCTGGGGCCAACGTCCTGACTTTC; CDR3aa: CASSLVSSGANVLTF
v_gene: TRBV18; j_gene: TRBJ1-1; abundance: few; d_gene: -; CDR3nt: TGTGCCAGCTCACCAGGACAGATGAACACTGAAGCTTTCTTT; CDR3aa: CASSPGQMNTEAFF
v_gene: TRBV5-4; j_gene: TRBJ2-5; abundance: once; d_gene: -; CDR3nt: TGTGCCAGCAGCTTCGAAGACAATTCCCCAGAGACCCAGTACTTC; CDR3aa: CASSFEDNSPETQYF
v_gene: TRBV5-6; j_gene: TRBJ1-1; abundance: -; d_gene: TRBD1; CDR3nt: TGTGCCAGCAGCTTGGGACAGGGGCTGAACACTGAAGCTTTCTTT; CDR3aa: CASSLGQGLNTEAFF
v_gene: TRBV7-2; j_gene: TRBJ1-1; abundance: -; d_gene: TRBD1; CDR3nt: TGTGCCAGCAGACCTACAGGGGTGAACACTGAAGCTTTCTTT; CDR3aa: CASRPTGVNTEAFF
v_gene: TRBV6-5; j_gene: TRBJ2-1; abundance: -; d_gene: TRBD2; CDR3nt: TGTGCCAGCAGTTACCTCCGGACTAGCGGCTATGAGCAGTTCTTC; CDR3aa: CASSYLRTSGYEQFF
v_gene: TRBV10-3; j_gene: TRBJ2-4; abundance: -; d_gene: -; CDR3nt: TGTGCCACGAGCTCCGGGACATTCGCCCAAAACATTCAGTACTTC; CDR3aa: CATSSGTFAQNIQYF
v_gene: TRBV4-2; j_gene: TRBJ1-1; abundance: -; d_gene: TRBD1; CDR3nt: TGTGCCAGCAGCCAAGTCGCGGGACAGGGGGACACTGAAGCTTTCTTT; CDR3aa: CASSQVAGQGDTEAFF
v_gene: TRBV4-2; j_gene: TRBJ1-5; abundance: few; d_gene: -; CDR3nt: TGTGCCAGCAGCCAAGATGGAAAGGGAGGATCTCAGCCCCAGCATTTT; CDR3aa: CASSQDGKGGSQPQHF
v_gene: TRBV6-5; j_gene: TRBJ1-6; abundance: -; d_gene: -; CDR3nt: TGTGCCAGCAGCCAACAGGGAAGAGGATCACCCCTCCACTTT; CDR3aa: CASSQQGRGSPLHF
v_gene: TRBV2; j_gene: TRBJ1-2; abundance: -; d_gene: -; CDR3nt: TGTGCCGGTAGAGACGAAGGGGCAGATGGCTACACCTTC; CDR3aa: CAGRDEGADGYTF
v_gene: TRBV30; j_gene: TRBJ2-2; abundance: -; d_gene: -; CDR3nt: TGTGCCTGCACTAGTGGACTGCACACCGGGGAGCTGTTTTTT; CDR3aa: CACTSGLHTGELFF
v_gene: TRBV28; j_gene: TRBJ2-6; abundance: once; d_gene: TRBD1; CDR3nt: TGTGCCAGCACATGGACAGGGGGTGGAGGGGCCAACGTCCTGACTTTC; CDR3aa: CASTWTGGGGANVLTF
v_gene: TRBV6-5; j_gene: TRBJ2-1; abundance: -; d_gene: -; CDR3nt: TGTGCCAGCAGGCCCCGGGAGTCGTCACTCAATGAGCAGTTCTTC; CDR3aa: CASRPRESSLNEQFF
v_gene: TRBV18; j_gene: TRBJ2-2; abundance: -; d_gene: -; CDR3nt: TGTGCCAGCTCACCTGCGGGGGCATCCGGGGAGCTGTTTTTT; CDR3aa: CASSPAGASGELFF
v_gene: TRBV5-6; j_gene: TRBJ2-1; abundance: -; d_gene: TRBD2; CDR3nt: TGTGCCAGCAGCTTGGGTCCGACTAGCGGGAGCCTGGGCGATGAGCAGTTCTTC; CDR3aa: CASSLGPTSGSLGDEQFF
v_gene: TRBV10-3; j_gene: TRBJ1-2; abundance: -; d_gene: TRBD1; CDR3nt: TGTGCCATCAGTGGGACAGGGGGCGATGGCTACACCTTC; CDR3aa: CAISGTGGDGYTF
v_gene: TRBV9; j_gene: TRBJ2-5; abundance: -; d_gene: TRBD2; CDR3nt: TGTGCCAGCGCCCCGGGACTAGCGGGTGAGACCCAGTACTTC; CDR3aa: CASAPGLAGETQYF
v_gene: TRBV10-2; j_gene: TRBJ2-2; abundance: -; d_gene: -; CDR3nt: TGCGCCAGCAGTGAAATTGGCAGAAACACCGGGGAGCTGTTTTTT; CDR3aa: CASSEIGRNTGELFF
v_gene: TRBV5-5; j_gene: TRBJ2-2; abundance: -; d_gene: -; CDR3nt: TGTGCCAGCAGCTGGACATACACAGGGTCGGGGGGGGAGCTGTTTTTT; CDR3aa: CASSWTYTGSGGELFF
v_gene: TRBV7-8; j_gene: TRBJ2-7; abundance: -; d_gene: TRBD2; CDR3nt: TGTGCCAGCAGCACGGGACTAGCGGGAGTCCAAGAGCAGTACTTC; CDR3aa: CASSTGLAGVQEQYF
v_gene: TRBV28; j_gene: TRBJ1-3; abundance: -; d_gene: TRBD1; CDR3nt: TGTGCCAGCAGTTACTGGACAGGGGGGTCAATAGGAAACACCATATATTTT; CDR3aa: CASSYWTGGSIGNTIYF
v_gene: TRBV18; j_gene: TRBJ1-1; abundance: -; d_gene: -; CDR3nt: TGTGCCAGCTCAGCTGGACAGACGAACACTGAAGCTTTCTTT; CDR3aa: CASSAGQTNTEAFF
v_gene: TRBV11-2; j_gene: TRBJ2-4; abundance: -; d_gene: TRBD1; CDR3nt: TGTGCCAGCAGCCCCGTCGGGACAGGAGTTCTAGCCAAAAACATTCAGTACTTC; CDR3aa: CASSPVGTGVLAKNIQYF
v_gene: TRBV28; j_gene: TRBJ1-1; abundance: -; d_gene: -; CDR3nt: TGTGCCAGCAGTTTACCGAGTGGGGCTGGGGACACTGAAGCTTTCTTT; CDR3aa: CASSLPSGAGDTEAFF
v_gene: TRBV5-8; j_gene: TRBJ2-1; abundance: -; d_gene: -; CDR3nt: TGTGCCACCGAACGGGAGACCCCCTACAATGAGCAGTTCTTC; CDR3aa: CATERETPYNEQFF
v_gene: TRBV7-3; j_gene: TRBJ2-6; abundance: -; d_gene: -; CDR3nt: TGTGCCAGCAGCCCCCAGCTTCTAGCTATCGGGGCCAACGTCCTGACTTTC; CDR3aa: CASSPQLLAIGANVLTF
v_gene: TRBV2; j_gene: TRBJ2-2; abundance: -; d_gene: TRBD1; CDR3nt: TGTGCCAGCAGCGCTCTAGGGGGCGGGACCGGGGAGCTGTTTTTT; CDR3aa: CASSALGGGTGELFF
v_gene: TRBV2; j_gene: TRBJ1-1; abundance: few; d_gene: -; CDR3nt: TGTGCCAGCAGCCAGGGGAACACTGAAGCTTTCTTT; CDR3aa: CASSQGNTEAFF
v_gene: TRBV11-3; j_gene: TRBJ2-3; abundance: -; d_gene: TRBD2; CDR3nt: TGTGCCAGCAGCCTTAGCGGGAGACCCGATACGCAGTATTTT; CDR3aa: CASSLSGRPDTQYF
v_gene: TRBV7-9; j_gene: TRBJ2-7; abundance: -; d_gene: -; CDR3nt: TGTGCCAGCACTTGGGGGGGGCCTTACTCCTACGAGCAGTACTTC; CDR3aa: CASTWGGPYSYEQYF
v_gene: TRBV14; j_gene: TRBJ1-1; abundance: -; d_gene: -; CDR3nt: TGTGCCAGCAGCCAAGACCAGAACACTGAAGCTTTCTTT; CDR3aa: CASSQDQNTEAFF
v_gene: TRBV5-8; j_gene: TRBJ1-6; abundance: once; d_gene: -; CDR3nt: TGTGCCAGCAGCTTGGCTTTGGGCAGGTTGCCCTCACCCCTCCACTTT; CDR3aa: CASSLALGRLPSPLHF
v_gene: TRBV7-6; j_gene: TRBJ2-3; abundance: -; d_gene: TRBD2; CDR3nt: TGTGCCAGCAGCTTAACCTCGGTGGGGGGGACCACAGATACGCAGTATTTT; CDR3aa: CASSLTSVGGTTDTQYF
v_gene: TRBV7-9; j_gene: TRBJ1-4; abundance: -; d_gene: -; CDR3nt: TGTGCCAGCTCCCCGGACAGCTTTAATGAAAAACTGTTTTTT; CDR3aa: CASSPDSFNEKLFF
v_gene: TRBV30; j_gene: TRBJ2-5; abundance: -; d_gene: -; CDR3nt: TGTGCCTGGGGGAGGGGAGGAGGGGGAAAAGAGACCCAGTACTTC; CDR3aa: CAWGRGGGGKETQYF
v_gene: TRBV6-6; j_gene: TRBJ1-6; abundance: -; d_gene: -; CDR3nt: TGTGCCAGCAGTTACTCTGGGCAGGGTGATTCACCCCTCCACTTT; CDR3aa: CASSYSGQGDSPLHF
v_gene: TRBV6-5; j_gene: TRBJ2-7; abundance: once; d_gene: TRBD2; CDR3nt: TGTGCCAGCAGTTACGCCCTCGGCGGGAGCTACGAGCAGTACTTC; CDR3aa: CASSYALGGSYEQYF
v_gene: TRBV7-2; j_gene: TRBJ2-1; abundance: -; d_gene: -; CDR3nt: TGTGCCAGCAGCTTGGACTACGATGAGCAGTTCTTC; CDR3aa: CASSLDYDEQFF
v_gene: TRBV6-6; j_gene: TRBJ1-2; abundance: -; d_gene: TRBD1; CDR3nt: TGTGCCAGCAGTTACAGGGACAGCTATGGCTACACCTTC; CDR3aa: CASSYRDSYGYTF
v_gene: TRBV28; j_gene: TRBJ2-3; abundance: once; d_gene: -; CDR3nt: TGTGCCAGCAGCCAAACAGGGATTCCAGATACGCAGTATTTT; CDR3aa: CASSQTGIPDTQYF
v_gene: TRBV9; j_gene: TRBJ2-3; abundance: -; d_gene: TRBD2; CDR3nt: TGTGCCAGCAGCGTGACCGGGACTACCGACACAGATACGCAGTATTTT; CDR3aa: CASSVTGTTDTDTQYF
v_gene: TRBV7-8; j_gene: TRBJ2-1; abundance: once; d_gene: TRBD2; CDR3nt: TGTGCCAGCAGCTTAGCTTGGCTAGCGGCCTCCTACAATGAGCAGTTCTTC; CDR3aa: CASSLAWLAASYNEQFF
v_gene: TRBV2; j_gene: TRBJ2-1; abundance: -; d_gene: TRBD2; CDR3nt: TGTGCCAGCCGGCCCGGGGGGGGATCGAATGAGCAGTTCTTC; CDR3aa: CASRPGGGSNEQFF
v_gene: TRBV7-9; j_gene: TRBJ2-7; abundance: -; d_gene: TRBD2; CDR3nt: TGTGCCAGCAGCTTATCGGGGGGAATCGAGCAGTACTTC; CDR3aa: CASSLSGGIEQYF
v_gene: TRBV5-1; j_gene: TRBJ1-2; abundance: -; d_gene: -; CDR3nt: TGCGCCAGCAGCTTGAATTTGGAAGGGGGTGGAGGCTACACCTTC; CDR3aa: CASSLNLEGGGGYTF
v_gene: TRBV6-1; j_gene: TRBJ1-1; abundance: -; d_gene: -; CDR3nt: TGTGCCAGCAGTCCGGGTCAGAACACTGAAGCTTTCTTT; CDR3aa: CASSPGQNTEAFF
v_gene: TRBV9; j_gene: TRBJ2-3; abundance: -; d_gene: TRBD2; CDR3nt: TGTGCCAGCAGCTATAGCGGGTACACAGATACGCAGTATTTT; CDR3aa: CASSYSGYTDTQYF
v_gene: TRBV7-9; j_gene: TRBJ2-7; abundance: few; d_gene: -; CDR3nt: TGTGCCAGCAGCTTGGACTACTACGAGCAGTACTTC; CDR3aa: CASSLDYYEQYF
v_gene: TRBV7-7; j_gene: TRBJ2-5; abundance: -; d_gene: TRBD2; CDR3nt: TGTGCTAGCAGCTTAGCCCCTTATCCTCTAGCGGGAGGGCCACAAGAGACCCAGTACTTC; CDR3aa: CASSLAPYPLAGGPQETQYF